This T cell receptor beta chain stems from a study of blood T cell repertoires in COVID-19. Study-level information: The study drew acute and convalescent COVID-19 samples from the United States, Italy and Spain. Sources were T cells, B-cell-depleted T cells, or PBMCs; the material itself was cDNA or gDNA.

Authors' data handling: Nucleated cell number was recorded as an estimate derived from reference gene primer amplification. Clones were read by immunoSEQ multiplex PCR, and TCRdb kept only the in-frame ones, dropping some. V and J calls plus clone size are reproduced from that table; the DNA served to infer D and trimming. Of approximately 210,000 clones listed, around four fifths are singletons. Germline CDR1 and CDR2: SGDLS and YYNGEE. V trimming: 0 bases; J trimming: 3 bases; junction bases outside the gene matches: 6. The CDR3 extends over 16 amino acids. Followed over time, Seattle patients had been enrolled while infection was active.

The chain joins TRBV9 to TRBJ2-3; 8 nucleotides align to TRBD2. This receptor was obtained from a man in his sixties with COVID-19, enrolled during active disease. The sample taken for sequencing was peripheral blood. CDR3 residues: CASSVEASGPTDTQYF. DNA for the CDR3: TGTGCCAGCAGCGTAGAGGCTAGCGGGCCAACAGATACGCAGTATTTT.